Shown below are 18 T cell receptor beta chains from a single sample sequenced in a study of cytomegalovirus exposure and HLA in healthy donors. Generated by immunoSEQ multiplex PCR, the TCRdb table keeps only in-frame clones and is missing some. The repertoire has fewer than 350,000 clones, roughly 90% of them found once; the top ten carry about 0.9%. Sequenced sample: PBMCs. These receptors came from a woman aged 18-29 years in good health and CMV-seronegative.

This clone has more than one count but fewer than ten. This chain links TRBV7-9 with TRBJ1-1; D is ambiguous. This CDR3 spans 14 amino acids. Germline loops: CDR1 SEHNR, CDR2 FQNEAQ (reference sequence). The V gene lost 1 base and the J gene lost 6 bases, with 12 bases spanning the gap. CDR3 residues: CASSLVYGEPEAFF. Here the CDR3 DNA reads TGTGCCAGCAGCTTAGTCTACGGGGAACCTGAAGCTTTCTTT.

The chain is built from TRBV30 and TRBJ1-1; D possibly corresponds to TRBD1 (5 bases). The CDR3 consists of 14 residues. The V gene's germline CDR1 is GTSNPN and CDR2 SVGIG (reference sequence). Trimming took off 4 bases at V and 0 bases at J, with 12 bases between the two ends. CDR3 bases: TGTGCCTGGACTAACAGGAGGGTGAACACTGAAGCTTTCTTT. This sequence encodes CAWTNRRVNTEAFF.

This chain uses TRBV28 with TRBJ1-1; perhaps TRBD1 as D (6 bases). The CDR3 runs 14 residues. Trimming left V 10 bases short and J 5 bases short, with 20 bases between. Germline CDR1 reads MDHEN; CDR2 reads SYDVKM. The CDR3 region is CATTWMGARTEAFF. As DNA, the CDR3 is TGTGCCACCACCTGGATGGGGGCGAGGACTGAAGCTTTCTTT.

The J gene is TRBJ2-7, the V gene TRBV4-1; 7 nucleotides agree with TRBD2. CDR1 and CDR2 from the germline V gene are MGHRA and YSYEKL. J lost 2 bases, V lost 0 bases, and 4 bases had no gene match. The CDR3 loop spans 15 amino acids. In nucleotides, the CDR3 is TGCGCCAGCAGCCAAGAGGGGGGGAAACCCTACGAGCAGTACTTC. Its protein is CASSQEGGKPYEQYF.

This chain connects TRBV14 to TRBJ2-2, with a tentative D call TRBD1 (6 bases). Germline V gives CDR1 SGHDN, CDR2 FVKESK. The V end lost 0 bases, the J end lost 8 bases, and 19 bases lay between the germline ends. This CDR3 has 17 amino acids. The CDR3 DNA reads TGTGCCAGCAGCCAAGATTACAGGGCGCTGCTAGGTGGGGAGCTGTTTTTT. It translates to CASSQDYRALLGGELFF.

CDR3 protein: CASSQRGLPYEQYF. In DNA, the CDR3 is TGCGCCAGCAGCCAAAGGGGGCTGCCCTACGAGCAGTACTTC. The chain couples TRBV5-1 to TRBJ2-7; 7 bases are shared with TRBD1. The germline CDR1 and CDR2 sequences are SGHRS and YFSETQ. V was pared by 4 bases and J by 2 bases, with 6 bases of the junction left unmatched. The CDR3 spans 14 residues.

The V and J genes are TRBV6-5 and TRBJ2-3; maybe TRBD1 (6 bases). The germline gives CDR1 MNHEY, CDR2 SVGAGI. This CDR3 contains 15 residues. V lost 2 bases to trimming and J lost 2 bases, with 11 bases between them. The CDR3 is CASSYGTPNTDTQYF. The CDR3, as DNA: TGTGCCAGCAGTTACGGGACACCAAACACAGATACGCAGTATTTT.

The chain couples TRBV5-4 to TRBJ2-5; 13 bases are a match to TRBD2. The CDR3 loop spans 18 amino acids. V lost 4 bases and J lost 5; bases outside the gene matches: 14. Germline V CDR1 and CDR2: SGHNT, YYREEE (reference sequence). The CDR3 DNA reads TGTGCCAGCAGCATTAGGACTAGCGGGAGAGGGGCGTGGGAGACCCAGTACTTC. Its translation is CASSIRTSGRGAWETQYF.

V gene TRBV5-1 combines with J gene TRBJ2-1; 11 bases map to TRBD2. Looked up from germline, CDR1 is SGHRS and CDR2 is YFSETQ. After removal of 0 bases from V and 8 bases from J, the junction contained 4 bases not matched to a gene. The CDR3 has 15 amino acids. In DNA form, the CDR3 reads TGCGCCAGCAGCTTGGGTCTAGCGGGAGGTGATGAGCAGTTCTTC. The encoded protein is CASSLGLAGGDEQFF.

The V call is TRBV13, the J call TRBJ2-1, with a possible D match to TRBD1 (6 bases). The CDR3 totals 14 residues. V was shortened by 5 bases and J by 9 bases, with 17 bases between the two germline ends. The germline V gene encodes CDR1 PRHDT and CDR2 FYEKMQ (reference sequence). CDR3 bases: TGTGCCAGCAGCCCGCTCAGGGGTGAGAGTGAGCAGTTCTTC. It is translated as CASSPLRGESEQFF. Drawing the rest from reference TRBV13 and TRBJ2-1, the complete variable domain is AAGVIQSPRHLIKEKRETATLKCYPIPRHDTVYWYQQGPGQDPQFLISFYEKMQSDKGSIPDRFSAQQFSDYHSELNMSSLELGDSALYFCASSPLRGESEQFFGPGTRLTVL.

The gene calls are TRBV6-1 and TRBJ1-1, with D maybe TRBD1 (5 bases). Germline V gene lookup returns CDR1 MNHNS and CDR2 SASEGT. Trimming left V 0 bases short and J 0 bases short, with 8 bases between. The CDR3 sequence is 15 residues long. CDR3 bases: TGTGCCAGCAGTGAAGCGGGGCACATGAACACTGAAGCTTTCTTT. This encodes CASSEAGHMNTEAFF.

The chain joins TRBV18 to TRBJ1-1, with TRBD1 matching over 7 bases. J lost 4 bases, V lost 3 bases, and 14 bases had no gene match. The germline gives CDR1 KGHSH, CDR2 LQKENI. The length of the CDR3 is 17 residues. The CDR3 bases are TGTGCCAGCTCACCCCAGGACAGGCTCGCTGAGGGCACTGAAGCTTTCTTT. The encoded protein is CASSPQDRLAEGTEAFF.

This chain uses TRBV4-3 with TRBJ2-1; 14 bases agree with TRBD2. V lost 4 bases and J lost 7; bases outside the gene matches: 6. This CDR3 comprises 16 residues. Germline loops: CDR1 LGHNA, CDR2 YSLEER. The CDR3 nucleotides read TGCGCCAGCAGCCGACTAGCGGGAGGGCCCGGGAATGAGCAGTTCTTC. Its protein product is CASSRLAGGPGNEQFF.

The chain joins TRBV2 to TRBJ1-2, with D possibly being TRBD1 (6 bases). V gave up 6 bases and J gave up 12 bases, with 14 bases separating them. The CDR3 contains 11 residues. Germline V gives CDR1 SNHLY, CDR2 FYNNEI. The DNA for the CDR3 is TGTGCCAGCAGGGCGGAAACAGGGCACACCTTC. It translates to CASRAETGHTF.

The chain combines TRBV5-1 with TRBJ2-1; TRBD1 matches at 9 bases. The CDR3 length is 16 residues. Germline lookup yields CDR1 SGHRS and CDR2 YFSETQ. V lost 4 bases and J lost 6; bases outside the gene matches: 11. The CDR3 here is CASSPIAGQGLNEQFF. As DNA, the CDR3 is TGCGCCAGCAGCCCAATTGCGGGACAGGGCCTCAATGAGCAGTTCTTC.

The rearrangement links TRBV7-9 to TRBJ2-3; 9 nucleotides line up with TRBD1. Germline trimming cut 5 bases from V and 4 bases from J; bases unmatched to any gene: 10. This CDR3 has 16 amino acids. In germline, CDR1 is SEHNR, CDR2 FQNEAQ (reference sequence). The CDR3 DNA follows: TGTGCCAGCAGCACCCCGACAGGGGGACTGGCAGATACGCAGTATTTT. It is translated as CASSTPTGGLADTQYF.

This clone was recorded once. The chain is built from TRBV4-3 and TRBJ2-3; the match to TRBD1 covers 7 bases. CDR3 size: 19 residues. The J segment lost 0 bases and the V segment lost 0 bases, leaving 12 bases of the junction unmatched. Germline assignment: CDR1 LGHNA and CDR2 YSLEER. The CDR3 nucleotides are TGCGCCAGCAGCCAAGATCCCCCGACGACAGGGACAAGCACAGATACGCAGTATTTT. Amino acids: CASSQDPPTTGTSTDTQYF.

The J gene is TRBJ2-2, the V gene TRBV28; TRBD2 matches 8 bases. The trim removed 4 bases at V and 5 bases at J, leaving 6 bases unmatched. CDR1 is MDHEN and CDR2 is SYDVKM in the germline V gene. The CDR3 totals 15 residues. CDR3 residues: CASSSAGEWTGELFF. CDR3 DNA sequence: TGTGCCAGCAGTTCAGCGGGAGAGTGGACCGGGGAGCTGTTTTTT.